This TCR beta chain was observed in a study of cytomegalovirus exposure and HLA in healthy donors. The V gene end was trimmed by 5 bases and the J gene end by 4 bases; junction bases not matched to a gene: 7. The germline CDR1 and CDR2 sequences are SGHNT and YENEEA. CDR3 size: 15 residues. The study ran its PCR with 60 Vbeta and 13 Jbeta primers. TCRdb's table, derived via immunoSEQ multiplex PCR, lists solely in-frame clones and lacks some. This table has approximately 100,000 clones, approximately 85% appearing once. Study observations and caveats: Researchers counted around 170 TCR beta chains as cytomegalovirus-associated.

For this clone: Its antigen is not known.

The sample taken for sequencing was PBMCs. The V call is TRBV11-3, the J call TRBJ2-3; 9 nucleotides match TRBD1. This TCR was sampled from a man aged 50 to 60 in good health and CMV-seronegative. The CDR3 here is CASSDTGGPSDTQYF. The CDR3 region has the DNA TGTGCCAGCAGCGACACAGGGGGCCCCTCAGATACGCAGTATTTT.